These 7 T cell receptor beta chains were all obtained from the same sample, sequenced in a study of blood T cell repertoires in COVID-19. The data were produced by immunoSEQ multiplex PCR, yet TCRdb's version contains in-frame clones alone and is incomplete. Here the sample spans just over 650,000 clones, approximately 90% being singletons. The specimen was peripheral blood. These receptors all stem from a woman between 18 and 30 years old with acute or convalescent COVID-19.

The chain couples TRBV24-1 to TRBJ2-3, with D possibly TRBD1 on 6 matching bases. Germline V CDR1 and CDR2: KGHDR, SFDVKD. V shed 5 bases and J shed 0 bases, with 17 bases lying between them. The CDR3 is 17 residues long. The CDR3 spells CATSGTDRDLSTDTQYF. The CDR3 DNA reads TGTGCCACCAGTGGAACGGACAGAGACCTTAGCACAGATACGCAGTATTTT.

V usage is TRBV7-2 and J usage is TRBJ2-3, with D unresolved. The germline gives CDR1 SGHTA, CDR2 FQGNSA. CDR3 size: 14 residues. Trimming left V 1 base short and J 5 bases short, with 10 bases between. The CDR3 bases are TGTGCCAGCAGCTTAGGAGGTCGGGTAGATACGCAGTATTTT. Protein product: CASSLGGRVDTQYF.

CDR3 amino acids: CASSQPPGERAEGYTF. The CDR3 DNA follows: TGTGCCAGCAGCCAACCCCCAGGGGAGAGGGCAGAGGGCTACACCTTC. The genes are TRBV3-1 (or the pseudogene TRBV3-2) and TRBJ1-2; D may be TRBD1 (6 bases). The CDR3 runs to 16 residues. CDR1 is LGHDT and CDR2 is YNNKEL in the germline V gene (reference sequence). V gave up 2 bases and J gave up 8 bases, with 21 bases separating them.

The V call is TRBV6-5, the J call TRBJ2-4; 8 bases are shared with TRBD1. This CDR3 is 15 amino acids long. The V segment lost 6 bases and the J segment 11 bases; nucleotides outside the gene matches: 15. Germline loops: CDR1 MNHEY, CDR2 SVGAGI. The CDR3 DNA follows: TGTGCCAGCAGCATTAACAGGGGGAGTTGGGGCCTTCAGTACTTC. It is translated as CASSINRGSWGLQYF.

The chain uses TRBV4-3 and TRBJ1-2, with 8 nucleotides matching TRBD1. CDR3 length: 16 residues. With V trimmed by 0 bases and J by 5 bases, 8 bases remained unmatched. Germline V gene sequence: CDR1 LGHNA, CDR2 YSLEER. CDR3 in amino acids: CASSQDQAGGWYGYTF. In nucleotides, the CDR3 is TGCGCCAGCAGCCAAGATCAGGCAGGGGGCTGGTATGGCTACACCTTC.

The J gene is TRBJ1-1, the V gene TRBV5-6; 8 bases agree with TRBD1. Germline V lookup: CDR1 SGHDT, CDR2 YYEEEE. The CDR3 has 16 amino acids. Trimming took 3 bases from V and 0 from J; bases not matched to a gene: 7. The CDR3 bases are TGTGCCAGCAGCTATCCGGGACAGGTTTTGAACACTGAAGCTTTCTTT. This encodes CASSYPGQVLNTEAFF.

This chain uses TRBV3-1 (or the pseudogene TRBV3-2) with TRBJ1-2; D unclear. The CDR3 loop spans 12 amino acids. CDR1 is LGHDT and CDR2 is YNNKEL in the germline V gene (reference sequence). V gave up 0 bases and J gave up 6 bases, with 5 bases separating them. The CDR3 nucleotides read TGTGCCAGCAGCCAAGATCCAAATGGCTACACCTTC. This gives the protein CASSQDPNGYTF.